This TCR beta chain was captured by sequencing in a study of human T cells and chemical hapten exposure. Study-wide context: Sensitization involved placing 2% DPC onto an approximately 2 cm by approximately 2 cm region of upper inner arm skin.

This clonotype was found many times. Germline V gives CDR1 MNHNY, CDR2 SVGAGI (reference sequence). The CDR3 spans 12 residues. With 5 bases removed from V and 5 bases from J, the gap between germline ends came to 9 bases. TCRdb re-derived calls from the RACE reads in MiXCR, one entry per CDR3 protein. Altogether over 65,000 distinct CDR3 sequences are present, around 10% being singletons, with the ten largest covering 1.4%. Time point given: patch test 3, about 24 weeks after DPC sensitization. Noted treatment: therapeutic diphenylcyclopropenone sensitization with weekly scalp DPC. This chain uses TRBV6-6 with TRBJ1-1; no definite D call. The sequencing used whole blood, collected in connection with sensitization to the hapten diphenylcyclopropenone (DPC). This clonotype was sampled from a woman aged 45-59 years with alopecia areata. Some clones in this sample may be carry-over from other donors' samples. Written as DNA, the CDR3 is TGTGCCAGCAGTAAAAGGGAAACTGAAGCTTTCTTT. Residues: CASSKRETEAFF.